This T cell receptor beta chain was captured by sequencing in a study of early T cells in non-severe SARS-CoV-2 infection. Study-wide results and caveats: Private and CD4 specificities were missed by VDJdb matching, which favored anti-spike CD8 responses.

The germline CDR1 and CDR2 sequences are SGHRS and YFSETQ. The CDR3 is 14 residues long. V was trimmed by 4 bases and J by 3 bases, leaving 10 bases between them. Individual cDNA molecules received unique molecular identifiers during library preparation. TCRdb re-analysed the 5' RACE reads in MiXCR, keeping a single row per CDR3 protein. Of 70,000 or so distinct CDR3 sequences listed, over 9% were seen once; the top ten hold around 4.3%. For this clonotype: Antigen: not known.

The origin of this receptor is an adult who was a healthcare worker with PCR-confirmed SARS-CoV-2 infection or an uninfected control (not recorded which). The V and J genes are TRBV5-1 and TRBJ2-2; D is uncertain. Sequenced: whole blood. The CDR3, as DNA: TGCGCCAGCAGCCCTTTGGGCGACACCGGGGAGCTGTTTTTT. This translates into CASSPLGDTGELFF.